The clone carrying this T cell receptor beta chain appeared a few times. Its antigen is currently unknown. Assay used: immunoSEQ multiplex PCR; TCRdb lists only in-frame clones, some missing. The sample has about 120,000 clones, around 89% seen once. This specimen comes from a study of cytomegalovirus exposure and HLA in healthy donors. Findings of the study overall: High sensitivity and specificity were reportedly achieved when the classifier diagnosed cytomegalovirus status. The study recorded 164 TCR beta chains that were cytomegalovirus-associated. Clusters of TCRs from the first cohort tended to co-occur in the approximately 120 validation repertoires (as a later analysis found).

An approximately 130-subject validation cohort, separate from the 666-subject first cohort, supplied the donors. V gave up 5 bases and J gave up 4 bases, with 15 bases separating them. This CDR3 spans 15 amino acids. The germline V gene has CDR1 WSHSY and CDR2 SAAADI. V and J are TRBV10-2 and TRBJ1-5; D might be TRBD1 (6 bases). This clonotype was sampled from a man between 18 and 35 years old in good health and CMV-seronegative. The sequenced sample consisted of PBMCs. CDR3 bases: TGCGCCAGCAGTCTCGTAGGGGGATTTAATCAGCCCCAGCATTTT. This gives the protein CASSLVGGFNQPQHF.